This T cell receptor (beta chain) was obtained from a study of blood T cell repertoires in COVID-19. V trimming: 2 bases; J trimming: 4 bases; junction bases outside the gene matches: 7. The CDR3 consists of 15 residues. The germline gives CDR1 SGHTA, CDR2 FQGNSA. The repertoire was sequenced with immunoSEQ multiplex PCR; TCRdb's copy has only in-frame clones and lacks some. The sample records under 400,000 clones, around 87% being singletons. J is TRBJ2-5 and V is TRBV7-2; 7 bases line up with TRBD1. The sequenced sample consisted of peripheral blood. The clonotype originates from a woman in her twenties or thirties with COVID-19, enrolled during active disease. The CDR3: CASSLLGTVTETQYF. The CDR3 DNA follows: TGTGCCAGCAGCTTACTGGGGACAGTCACAGAGACCCAGTACTTC.